Included here is one TCR beta chain sequence, with context. The target of this receptor is not known. Base qualities are missing; no much larger clone stands one base away. This sample is part of a study of blood T cell repertoires in COVID-19 (dated by TCRdb to about 2020). Study-level background: Collaborator samples came from the United States, Italy and Spain and covered acute and convalescent phases of COVID-19. The samples were drawn from two sources: the first 160 participants of the ongoing ImmuneRACE study, and over 950 subjects contributed by 6 global collaborators. A freely available public database, intended as a resource for researchers studying the immune response to SARS-CoV-2, is where the repertoires were released. The material from the prospective study consisted of cDNA or gDNA derived from T cells, B-cell-depleted T cells, or PBMCs. Sample metadata almost always included a de-identified subject ID, COVID-19 status, age in years and sex. Where available, HLA class I and class II types were taken from metadata supplied by the sample provider and were not determined by assay-based typing. Deeply sampled blood TCRbeta repertoires from subjects exposed to, actively infected with, or recovered from COVID-19 were included in the dataset.

There are 14 amino acids in the CDR3, from cysteine to phenylalanine inclusive. Solely the CDR3 DNA is kept, with 42 bases framed from the first base. Compared with germline, V lacks 6 bases and J lacks 1 base; bases without a gene match: 4. The germline V gene (reference sequence) yields MNHNY for CDR1 and SVGAGI for CDR2. The paper's findings and limits, for the study overall: The amount of clinical and demographic metadata varied by source and participant and was provided uncurated.

Whole blood was collected in K2EDTA tubes by collaborating institutions according to the institutions' own protocols. Collaborator samples were shipped for TCRbeta analysis as frozen whole blood, isolated PBMCs, or DNA extracted from either sample type. TCRbeta CDR3 regions were amplified from genomic DNA by means of the immunoSEQ Assay, a bias-controlled multiplex PCR. Per the source publication's procedure: The number of nucleated cells in each sample was estimated from the amplification of reference gene primers within the assay. To quantify the absolute abundance of each unique TCRbeta CDR3 rearrangement, sequence reads were collapsed and filtered. For each sample, productive Simpson clonality was calculated as the square root of Simpson's diversity index across productive rearrangements. TCRdb stores this immuneACCESS table with in-frame sequences only. Part of the clones is absent; in the studies checked, under half of the shortfall reflects unresolved V genes, and no reason is known for the rest. V, J and clone size derive from that table, while D and trimming were established from the DNA sequence. The sample has roughly 100,000 clones on record, more than 75% of them singletons. Clones ranked in the top ten supply approximately 9.9% of the sample.

The chain links TRBV6-6 with TRBJ2-5; TRBD2 aligns with 8 central bases. Specimen: peripheral blood. The clonotype comes from a man aged 55 to 69 with active or convalescent COVID-19. The DNA is as follows: TGTGCCAGCAGCCCCGGGACTAGCCAAGAGACCCAGTACTTC. This is translated as CASSPGTSQETQYF.